A selection of T cell receptor beta chains follows, all from one sample in a study of cytomegalovirus exposure and HLA in healthy donors. The protocol was immunoSEQ multiplex PCR, while the TCRdb copy is restricted to in-frame clones and leaves out a portion. The repertoire holds 70,000 to 90,000 clones, with just over 70% as singletons. The sequencing sample was made of PBMCs. All receptors derive from a man in his sixties in good health and CMV-seropositive. The CDR3 runs from the conserved cysteine through the conserved F or W. A D gene is named only where the DNA matches it firmly. Size is stated for part of the rows, as once, few or many counts, or as a class when the clone is expanded.

V gene: TRBV4-2; clone size: .; D gene: .; J gene: TRBJ2-3; CDR3 DNA: TGTGCCAGCAGCCAATCGGGTGGAGGGGCGGTTACGCAGTATTTT; CDR3 protein: CASSQSGGGAVTQYF
V gene: TRBV4-3; clone size: .; D gene: .; J gene: TRBJ2-3; CDR3 DNA: TGCGCCAGCAGCCAAGATCTGTGGGGGGGCACAGATACGCAGTATTTT; CDR3 protein: CASSQDLWGGTDTQYF
V gene: TRBV30; clone size: few; D gene: .; J gene: TRBJ2-3; CDR3 DNA: TGTGCCTGGAGTGTGGGCCTCACAGATACGCAGTATTTT; CDR3 protein: CAWSVGLTDTQYF
V gene: TRBV10-3; clone size: .; D gene: .; J gene: TRBJ1-3; CDR3 DNA: TGTGCCATCAGTGAGTGGACACTAAACACCATATATTTT; CDR3 protein: CAISEWTLNTIYF
V gene: TRBV5-8; clone size: few; D gene: TRBD2; J gene: TRBJ2-7; CDR3 DNA: TGTGCCAGTCCTAGCGGGAGTAACTACGAGCAGTACTTC; CDR3 protein: CASPSGSNYEQYF
V gene: TRBV28; clone size: .; D gene: .; J gene: TRBJ2-1; CDR3 DNA: TGTGCCAGCAGTTTATGGGGAGTCACCTACAATGAGCAGTTCTTC; CDR3 protein: CASSLWGVTYNEQFF
V gene: TRBV6-1; clone size: .; D gene: TRBD2; J gene: TRBJ2-7; CDR3 DNA: TGTGCCATCGGACTAGCGGCCTACGAGCAGTACTTC; CDR3 protein: CAIGLAAYEQYF
V gene: TRBV27; clone size: .; D gene: TRBD2; J gene: TRBJ2-7; CDR3 DNA: TGTGCCAGCAGTAAGCGGGAGTCATACGAGCAGTACTTC; CDR3 protein: CASSKRESYEQYF
V gene: TRBV19; clone size: .; D gene: TRBD2; J gene: TRBJ2-7; CDR3 DNA: TGTGCCAGTAGCGCGACTAGCGGGGCCTACGAGCAGTACTTC; CDR3 protein: CASSATSGAYEQYF
V gene: TRBV5-1; clone size: .; D gene: TRBD2; J gene: TRBJ2-1; CDR3 DNA: TGCGCCAGCAGCTTGGCCCCAGCGGGGGGGCACAATGAGCAGTTCTTC; CDR3 protein: CASSLAPAGGHNEQFF
V gene: TRBV28; clone size: .; D gene: TRBD1; J gene: TRBJ2-1; CDR3 DNA: TGTGCCAGCAGTCCAGACAGGGGGCGCGACAATGAGCAGTTCTTC; CDR3 protein: CASSPDRGRDNEQFF
V gene: TRBV27; clone size: once; D gene: TRBD2; J gene: TRBJ2-7; CDR3 DNA: TGTGCCAGCAGTCCCTGGACTAGCGGGAGCGGTGAGCAGTACTTC; CDR3 protein: CASSPWTSGSGEQYF
V gene: TRBV25-1; clone size: once; D gene: .; J gene: TRBJ2-5; CDR3 DNA: TGTGCCAGCAGTGCGCGGGCGTACCAAGAGACCCAGTACTTC; CDR3 protein: CASSARAYQETQYF
V gene: TRBV10-2; clone size: .; D gene: TRBD1; J gene: TRBJ1-2; CDR3 DNA: TGCGCCACTTGGGGGACAGACCGATTCTATGGCTACACCTTC; CDR3 protein: CATWGTDRFYGYTF
V gene: TRBV28; clone size: .; D gene: TRBD1; J gene: TRBJ1-2; CDR3 DNA: TGTGCCAGCAGTCCCCTACGAGGGACAGGGGACCCCACTAGAGGCTATGGCTACACCTTC; CDR3 protein: CASSPLRGTGDPTRGYGYTF
V gene: TRBV2; clone size: .; D gene: .; J gene: TRBJ1-2; CDR3 DNA: TGTGCCAGCAGAAGCGCGGAGTACTATGGCTACACCTTC; CDR3 protein: CASRSAEYYGYTF
V gene: TRBV4-2; clone size: .; D gene: TRBD2; J gene: TRBJ2-7; CDR3 DNA: TGTGCCAGCAGCCAGGGACTAGCATACGAGCAGTACTTC; CDR3 protein: CASSQGLAYEQYF
V gene: TRBV14; clone size: .; D gene: .; J gene: TRBJ2-7; CDR3 DNA: TGTGCCAGCAGCCAAGTCTTCCACGAGCAGTACTTC; CDR3 protein: CASSQVFHEQYF
V gene: TRBV5-1; clone size: .; D gene: TRBD1; J gene: TRBJ2-1; CDR3 DNA: TGCGCCAGCAGCCTAGCAGGGGGTTTGGAGCAGTTCTTC; CDR3 protein: CASSLAGGLEQFF
V gene: TRBV2; clone size: .; D gene: TRBD1; J gene: TRBJ1-2; CDR3 DNA: TGTGCCAGCAGTGGAGGGACAGGGGTAAATGGCTACACCTTC; CDR3 protein: CASSGGTGVNGYTF
V gene: TRBV7-2; clone size: few; D gene: .; J gene: TRBJ2-5; CDR3 DNA: TGTGCCAGCAGCCGAGACTGGGGCGGGACCCAGTACTTC; CDR3 protein: CASSRDWGGTQYF
V gene: TRBV5-1; clone size: .; D gene: .; J gene: TRBJ1-5; CDR3 DNA: TGCGCCAGCAGCTTGGGGCGGCCCGGTCAGCCCCAGCATTTT; CDR3 protein: CASSLGRPGQPQHF
V gene: TRBV7-2; clone size: few; D gene: TRBD2; J gene: TRBJ2-3; CDR3 DNA: TGTGCCAGCAGCTTTGCGGGGGGGAGCTTCACAGATACGCAGTATTTT; CDR3 protein: CASSFAGGSFTDTQYF
V gene: TRBV7-9; clone size: .; D gene: .; J gene: TRBJ1-5; CDR3 DNA: TGTGCCAGCAGCTTGGAGTATCAGCCCCAGCATTTT; CDR3 protein: CASSLEYQPQHF
V gene: TRBV28; clone size: .; D gene: .; J gene: TRBJ2-7; CDR3 DNA: TGTGCCAGCGGGGACTACGAGCAGTACTTC; CDR3 protein: CASGDYEQYF
V gene: TRBV5-6; clone size: .; D gene: .; J gene: TRBJ1-5; CDR3 DNA: TGTGCCAGCAGCTTATACGGGTTCGGTCAGCCCCAGCATTTT; CDR3 protein: CASSLYGFGQPQHF
V gene: TRBV30; clone size: .; D gene: TRBD1; J gene: TRBJ1-5; CDR3 DNA: TGTGCCTGGAGTCCAACAGGGGGTCAGCCCCAGCATTTT; CDR3 protein: CAWSPTGGQPQHF
V gene: TRBV7-2; clone size: .; D gene: .; J gene: TRBJ1-5; CDR3 DNA: TGTGCCAGCAGCTTAGCGTATGGGAGGGATCAGCCCCAGCATTTT; CDR3 protein: CASSLAYGRDQPQHF
V gene: TRBV19; clone size: .; D gene: .; J gene: TRBJ2-5; CDR3 DNA: TGTGCCAGTAGTATGGGGATAAACACAGGTCCGGAGACCCAGTACTTC; CDR3 protein: CASSMGINTGPETQYF
V gene: TRBV7-7; clone size: few; D gene: TRBD1; J gene: TRBJ2-5; CDR3 DNA: TGTGCCAGCAGCTTAGGATTTCCGGGGACAGGGATTGGTGAGACCCAGTACTTC; CDR3 protein: CASSLGFPGTGIGETQYF
V gene: TRBV28; clone size: .; D gene: TRBD2; J gene: TRBJ2-1; CDR3 DNA: TGTGCCAGCAGTTTATGGCTAGCGGGGAGCTCCTACAATGAGCAGTTCTTC; CDR3 protein: CASSLWLAGSSYNEQFF
V gene: TRBV30; clone size: .; D gene: .; J gene: TRBJ2-7; CDR3 DNA: TGTGCCTGGAGTGTACCAGGAGGGTACCACGAGCAGTACTTC; CDR3 protein: CAWSVPGGYHEQYF
V gene: TRBV19; clone size: few; D gene: TRBD2; J gene: TRBJ2-1; CDR3 DNA: TGTGCCAGTAGAGGGACAGTTGGTTCTAGCGGGAGTGAGTTCTTC; CDR3 protein: CASRGTVGSSGSEFF
V gene: TRBV11-2; clone size: .; D gene: .; J gene: TRBJ1-1; CDR3 DNA: TGTGCCACCTCCTCCCGGAGGGAGCGGCCGGAAGGTAAAGCTTTCTTT; CDR3 protein: CATSSRRERPEGKAFF
V gene: TRBV4-1; clone size: .; D gene: TRBD1; J gene: TRBJ1-4; CDR3 DNA: TGCGCCAGCAGGGGACAGACGAACACCGGTCCTAATGAAAAACTGTTTTTT; CDR3 protein: CASRGQTNTGPNEKLFF
V gene: TRBV5-4; clone size: .; D gene: .; J gene: TRBJ1-1; CDR3 DNA: TGTGCCAGCAGCTCTGACAGTCCCGAAGCTTTCTTT; CDR3 protein: CASSSDSPEAFF
V gene: TRBV25-1; clone size: .; D gene: .; J gene: TRBJ1-1; CDR3 DNA: TGTGCCAGCAGTGAAAACAGGCTTATGAACACTGAAGCTTTCTTT; CDR3 protein: CASSENRLMNTEAFF
V gene: TRBV10-2; clone size: .; D gene: TRBD1; J gene: TRBJ2-3; CDR3 DNA: TGCGCCACGGCGACAGGGGGGGGCACAGATACGCAGTATTTT; CDR3 protein: CATATGGGTDTQYF
V gene: TRBV7-2; clone size: .; D gene: TRBD2; J gene: TRBJ2-7; CDR3 DNA: TGTGCCAGCAGCCGAGGCCGGGACTACCTATTCTACGAGCAGTACTTC; CDR3 protein: CASSRGRDYLFYEQYF
V gene: TRBV28; clone size: .; D gene: TRBD1; J gene: TRBJ1-1; CDR3 DNA: TGTGCCAGCAGCCTCCAGAGGGGGCAGGGGAACACTGAAGCTTTCTTT; CDR3 protein: CASSLQRGQGNTEAFF